Listed below are T cell receptor beta chains from one sample, sequenced in a study of blood T cells in healthy people across ages. TCRdb re-derived calls from the 5' RACE reads in MiXCR, one entry per CDR3 protein. Of about 970,000 distinct CDR3 sequences listed, about 51% were seen once; the top ten hold about 20%. The sequenced material came from blood. The receptors come from a woman aged 55-70 years in good health. CDR3s include the opening cysteine and the closing phenylalanine or tryptophan. The D gene is left open where the match is weak. Rows may omit the clone size; those that give it use once, few, many or a size class.

clone size	V gene	J gene	D gene	CDR3 DNA	CDR3 protein
.	TRBV6-2/TRBV6-3	TRBJ2-3	.	TGTGCCAGCAGTTACTTTTCAGCGGGCGGTAATATCGGTGTGAGAGATACGCAGTATTTT	CASSYFSAGGNIGVRDTQYF
.	TRBV28	TRBJ2-5	TRBD2	TGTGCCAGCAGTTTTCAGGCGGGAGGGTACCAGACCCAGTACTTC	CASSFQAGGYQTQYF
.	TRBV15	TRBJ2-5	.	TGTGCCACCAGCAGAGATCAGGCCTCTATGGAGACCCAGTACTTC	CATSRDQASMETQYF
.	TRBV29-1	TRBJ1-1	.	TGCAGCGTTGAATATGGGGGAAAGGGCACTGAAGCTTTCTTT	CSVEYGGKGTEAFF
.	TRBV12-3/TRBV12-4	TRBJ2-7	.	TGTGCCAGCAGTTTTGTTGCCAGGTATGGTGAGCAGTACTTC	CASSFVARYGEQYF
.	TRBV20-1	TRBJ2-1	TRBD2	TGCAGTGCTAGAGCTGGACTAGAGGGGTGGACATATAGTGAGCAGTTCTTC	CSARAGLEGWTYSEQFF
few	TRBV14	TRBJ2-1	.	TGTGCCAGCAGCCAAGATTTACGAGGGCCCTCCTACAATGAGCAGTTCTTC	CASSQDLRGPSYNEQFF
.	TRBV4-1	TRBJ2-4	TRBD2	TGCGCCAGCAGCCAACCTGTAGCGGGAAAAAACATTCAGTACTTC	CASSQPVAGKNIQYF
few	TRBV10-3	TRBJ2-7	TRBD1	TGTGCCATCAGTGAAGGATTGGGACAGGGATCTTACGAGCAGTACTTC	CAISEGLGQGSYEQYF
few	TRBV6-4	TRBJ1-1	TRBD1	TGTGCCAGCAGAGCCGGGACAGCGAACACTGAAGCTTTCTTT	CASRAGTANTEAFF
once	TRBV20-1	TRBJ2-5	TRBD2	TGCAGTGCTCTATGGACTAGCGGGATGGAAATATGGGTCCGAGTTTTTCAAGAGACCCAGTACTTC	CSALWTSGMEIWVRVFQETQYF
few	TRBV20-1	TRBJ2-5	TRBD2	TGCAGTGCCAATGGACTAGCGGAGGGGACCCAGTACTTC	CSANGLAEGTQYF
once	TRBV6-6	TRBJ2-7	.	TGTGCCAGCAGTCCACGGACCGGGAATACCTACGAGCAGTACTTC	CASSPRTGNTYEQYF
.	TRBV6-2/TRBV6-3	TRBJ2-2	.	TGTGCCAGCAGGAACGGGGCGAACACCGGGGAGCTGTTTTTT	CASRNGANTGELFF
.	TRBV24-1	TRBJ2-5	.	TGTGCCACCAGTGATTTCTCCCTACCACGCAACTACAGGGTTAGGAAGACCCAGTACTTC	CATSDFSLPRNYRVRKTQYF
.	TRBV7-2	TRBJ2-7	TRBD2	TGTGCCAGCAGCCCTCAACCAGCGGGAGTAGTTAGCTACGAGCAGTACTTC	CASSPQPAGVVSYEQYF
few	TRBV13	TRBJ2-7	TRBD2	TGTGCCAGCAGCGCCTCCCCCCGGGGCGGGAGGGCCTACGAGCAGTACTTC	CASSASPRGGRAYEQYF
.	TRBV29-1	TRBJ2-7	.	TGCAGCGTTCCGGACGGATACGAGCAGTACTTC	CSVPDGYEQYF
.	TRBV5-1	TRBJ2-7	.	TGCGCCAGCAGCTTGCTTAGTCAACGGTCCGAGCAGTACTTC	CASSLLSQRSEQYF
.	TRBV24-1	TRBJ2-5	TRBD1	TGTGCCACCAGTGCCCTGGGGGACAGGGGACAGACCCAGTACTTC	CATSALGDRGQTQYF
.	TRBV6-1	TRBJ1-2	.	TGTGCCAGCAGTGAACTAACAGAGGAGTATGGCTACACCTTC	CASSELTEEYGYTF
few	TRBV29-1	TRBJ1-4	.	TGCAGCGCAGCGAATGAAAAACTGTTTTTT	CSAANEKLFF
.	TRBV29-1	TRBJ2-5	.	TGCAGCGTTGGTCTACTAGCTGGTCAAGAGACCCAGTACTTC	CSVGLLAGQETQYF
.	TRBV20-1	TRBJ1-2	.	TGCAGTGCTAGCGAGGGAAACCTAAACTATGGCTACACCTTC	CSASEGNLNYGYTF
.	TRBV5-1	TRBJ2-1	.	TGCGCCAGCAGAGGCTTATCGGGGTTACAGAATGAGCAGTTCTTC	CASRGLSGLQNEQFF
once	TRBV7-9	TRBJ2-1	.	TGTGCCAGCAGCTTAACGCTTAGCTATGAGCAGTTCTTC	CASSLTLSYEQFF
.	TRBV5-6	TRBJ1-4	.	TGTGCCAGCAGCTTGGGTGTGCCAGGGAGTGAAAAACTGTTTTTT	CASSLGVPGSEKLFF
.	TRBV4-1	TRBJ1-5	.	TGCGCCAGCAGCCAGGTCGGCGACCAGCCCCAGCATTTT	CASSQVGDQPQHF
once	TRBV28	TRBJ2-2	TRBD2	TGTGCCAGCAGCCTGACTAGCGGGAGCCGGGAGCTGTTTTTT	CASSLTSGSRELFF
.	TRBV15	TRBJ2-7	.	TGTGCCACCAGACGGGTGGGGGATATTACCTACGAGCAGTACTTC	CATRRVGDITYEQYF
.	TRBV15	TRBJ2-7	.	TGTGCCACCAGCAGAGTGGGAACAGGGAAATACAATGAGCAGTACTTC	CATSRVGTGKYNEQYF
once	TRBV20-1	TRBJ2-2	TRBD2	TGCAGTGCTTCCCGAGCGGGAGGGCCGACCGGGGAGCTGTTTTTT	CSASRAGGPTGELFF
few	TRBV15	TRBJ1-6	.	TGTGCCACCAGCAGAGATCTGGCGGAGCGGGGGTCACCCCTCCACTTT	CATSRDLAERGSPLHF
few	TRBV27	TRBJ2-1	TRBD2	TGTGCCAGCAGTCAACCCCCGGGGGGTGAGAGCTACAATGAGCAGTTCTTC	CASSQPPGGESYNEQFF
few	TRBV12-3/TRBV12-4	TRBJ2-5	.	TGTGCCAGCAGTTTCAGCGGAGAAGGAGAGACCCAGTACTTC	CASSFSGEGETQYF
.	TRBV20-1	TRBJ2-5	TRBD2	TGCAGTGCCACGGGACTAGCGGGAGTAACCCAGTACTTC	CSATGLAGVTQYF
.	TRBV28	TRBJ2-7	TRBD2	TGTGCCAGCACCAGGACCGGGACTAGGGCCTACGAGCAGTACTTC	CASTRTGTRAYEQYF